This T cell receptor (delta chain) was sequenced during a study of γδ T cells in repeated Plasmodium falciparum infection. Study-wide background: Sampling occurred at baseline, pre-infection for selected infections, and 21 days post-infection. Study-level points and caveats: Malian donors came from one small rural village, predominantly one ethnic group.

This clone appeared a few times. Its antigen is currently unknown. A far larger clone is off by one base, so a read error is likely. This CDR3 is also generated by other DNA sequences in the sample. Flow sorting of PBMC yielded separate Vgamma9/Vdelta2+ and Vdelta2-negative gammadelta T cell populations for bulk repertoire analysis. TCRdb re-called the multiplex PCR reads using CATT. The profile shows 85,000 to 90,000 delta-chain clones, under 1.5% of them singletons. The germline V gene encodes CDR1 GEAIGNYY and CDR2 EKD. This CDR3 has 16 amino acids. V was pared by 0 bases and J by 1 base, with 14 bases between.

Sequenced sample: gamma-delta T cells from blood. The chain carries TRDV2 and TRDJ1; D perhaps matches TRDD3 (5 bases). Here the J gene came from matching the DNA to germline, since TCRdb omits it. The clonotype comes from a pool of human donors (malaria-infected and uninfected, not separated). The CDR3 here is CACDTIGGSATDKLIF. The DNA of the CDR3 is TGTGCCTGTGACACCATCGGGGGGTCTGCCACCGATAAACTCATCTTT.